The sequence of this T cell receptor beta chain was determined in a study of technical replicates of blood from several donors. Measured with immunoSEQ multiplex PCR; TCRdb has only the in-frame clones, and not every one. The data show approximately 49,000 clones, with 92% seen just once and approximately 3.9% held by the top ten. In germline, CDR1 is KGHSH, CDR2 LQKENI. The CDR3 loop spans 17 amino acids. Germline trimming cut 2 bases from V and 3 bases from J; bases unmatched to any gene: 11. The chain uses TRBV18 and TRBJ2-7, with 9 nucleotides matching TRBD2. This TCR came from a human donor in good health. Some clones in this sample may be carry-over from other donors' samples. What was sequenced was PBMCs. CDR3 nucleotide sequence: TGTGCCAGCTCACCAAGTCCCCAAGGGACTAGCAGCTACGAGCAGTACTTC. The encoded protein is CASSPSPQGTSSYEQYF.